The 5 T cell receptor beta chains below come from one sample, sequenced in a study of blood T cells in healthy people across ages. Alongside a J-beta primer mix, a sample-barcoded 5' primer served in a second PCR lasting roughly 7 to 11 cycles. Each CDR3 protein is one row after TCRdb ran MiXCR on the 5' RACE reads. The profile shows around 1.5 million distinct CDR3 sequences, around 59% of them singletons. Sequenced sample: blood. The origin of the receptors is a man aged 18 to 35 in good health.

The CDR3 spells CASSLGPDRADTEAFF. The CDR3 DNA reads as TGTGCCAGCAGCTTAGGGCCGGACCGGGCGGACACTGAAGCTTTCTTT. The J gene is TRBJ1-1, the V gene TRBV7-9; D is ambiguous. With 1 base removed from V and 3 bases from J, the gap between germline ends came to 15 bases. Germline V lookup: CDR1 SEHNR, CDR2 FQNEAQ (reference sequence). The CDR3 has 16 residues.

The J gene is TRBJ1-5, the V gene TRBV6-5, with D hard to call. Germline V gene lookup returns CDR1 MNHEY and CDR2 SVGAGI. This CDR3 is built from 14 residues. The V and J ends lost 2 bases and 5 bases respectively, with 10 bases between them. CDR3 sequence (DNA): TGTGCCAGCAGTTACGCGGAAACGGATCAGCCCCAGCATTTT. Protein product: CASSYAETDQPQHF.

The chain links TRBV9 to TRBJ2-1; possibly TRBD1 for D (6 bases). Trimming stripped 4 bases from V and 7 bases from J, with 12 bases between. The CDR3 has 13 amino acids. Germline CDR1 and CDR2: SGDLS and YYNGEE. CDR3 amino acids: CASSTQGQNEQFF. The CDR3 nucleotides read TGTGCCAGCAGCACCCAGGGGCAGAATGAGCAGTTCTTC. Filled out from reference TRBV9 and TRBJ2-1, the complete variable domain reads DSGVTQTPKHLITATGQRVTLRCSPRSGDLSVYWYQQSLDQGLQFLIQYYNGEERAKGNILERFSAQQFPDLHSELNLSSLELGDSALYFCASSTQGQNEQFFGPGTRLTVL.

The rearrangement joins TRBV6-2 or TRBV6-3 to TRBJ2-7; no clear D. The CDR3 is 14 amino acids. V lost 5 bases and J lost 5, with 16 bases in between. Germline CDR1 reads MNHEY; CDR2 reads SVGEGT. For the CDR3, the DNA is TGTGCCAGCAGTCCTGACTTGGACCAGAACGAGCAGTACTTC. The encoded protein is CASSPDLDQNEQYF.

This clonotype came up a few times. The rearrangement uses TRBV3-1 and TRBJ2-5, with 8 bases aligning to TRBD2. The J call may be mistaken, given a closer DNA end match to TRBJ2-7. CDR1 and CDR2 (germline): LGHDT, YNNKEL (reference sequence). The CDR3 length is 15 residues. CDR3 bases: TGTGCCAGCAGCCAATCGAGTAGCGGGGCCTACGAGCAGTACTTC. Translated, it gives CASSQSSSGAYEQYF.